This T cell receptor (beta chain) emerged from a study of technical replicates of blood from a handful of donors. Germline values: CDR1 SGHVS, CDR2 FQNEAQ. The CDR3 covers 17 residues. The V and J ends lost 3 bases and 3 bases, in that order; junction bases with no gene match: 8. Clones were sequenced by immunoSEQ multiplex PCR, and TCRdb holds only the in-frame ones, with some missing. Of about 17,000 clones listed, about nine tenths are singletons. This chain connects TRBV7-8 to TRBJ2-1; 10 bases fit TRBD2. Sequenced sample: PBMCs. The origin of this receptor is a human donor in good health. The CDR3 sequence: CASSFGGTSVNYNEQFF. The CDR3 nucleotides are TGTGCCAGCAGCTTCGGCGGGACTAGCGTCAACTACAATGAGCAGTTCTTC.